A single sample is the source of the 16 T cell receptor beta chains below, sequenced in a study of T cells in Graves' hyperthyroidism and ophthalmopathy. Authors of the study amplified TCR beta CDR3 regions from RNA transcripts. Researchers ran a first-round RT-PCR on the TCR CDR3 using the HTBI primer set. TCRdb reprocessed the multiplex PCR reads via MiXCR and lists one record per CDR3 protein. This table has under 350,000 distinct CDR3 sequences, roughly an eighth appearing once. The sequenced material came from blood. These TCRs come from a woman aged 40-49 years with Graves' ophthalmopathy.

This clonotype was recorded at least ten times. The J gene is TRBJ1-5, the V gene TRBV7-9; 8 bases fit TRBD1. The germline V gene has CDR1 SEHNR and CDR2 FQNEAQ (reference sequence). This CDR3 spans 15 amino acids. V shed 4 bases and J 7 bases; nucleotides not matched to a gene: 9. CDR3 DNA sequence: TGTGCCAGCAGCTCAGGACAGGGTGAGAGACAGCCCCAGCATTTT. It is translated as CASSSGQGERQPQHF.

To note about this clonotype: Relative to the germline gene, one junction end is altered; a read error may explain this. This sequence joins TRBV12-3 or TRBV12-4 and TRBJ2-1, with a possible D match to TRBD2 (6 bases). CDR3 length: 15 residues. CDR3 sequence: CASSLGPLGGNEQLF. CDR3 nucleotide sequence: TGTGCCAGCAGTTTAGGACCGCTGGGAGGCAATGAGCAGCTCTTC.

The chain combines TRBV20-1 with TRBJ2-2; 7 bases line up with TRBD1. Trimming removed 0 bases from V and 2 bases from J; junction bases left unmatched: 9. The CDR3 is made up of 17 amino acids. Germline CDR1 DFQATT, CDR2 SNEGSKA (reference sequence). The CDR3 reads CSAREDLGTVNTGELFF. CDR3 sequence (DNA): TGCAGTGCTAGAGAGGACCTGGGGACAGTTAACACCGGGGAGCTGTTTTTT.

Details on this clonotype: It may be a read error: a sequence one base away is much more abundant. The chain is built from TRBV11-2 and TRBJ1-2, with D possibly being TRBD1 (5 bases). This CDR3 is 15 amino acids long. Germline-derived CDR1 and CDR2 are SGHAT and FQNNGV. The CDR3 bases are TGTGCCAGCAGCTCACGAACGCCGGGGGTGTATGACTACACCTTC. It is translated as CASSSRTPGVYDYTF.

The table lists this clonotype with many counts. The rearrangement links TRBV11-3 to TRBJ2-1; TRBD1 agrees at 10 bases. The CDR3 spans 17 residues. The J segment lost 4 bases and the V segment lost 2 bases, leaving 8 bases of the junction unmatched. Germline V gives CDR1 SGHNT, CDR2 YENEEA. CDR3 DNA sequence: TGTGCCAGCAGCTTACAAATTGGGACAGGGGAGTACAATGAGCAGTTCTTC. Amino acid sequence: CASSLQIGTGEYNEQFF.

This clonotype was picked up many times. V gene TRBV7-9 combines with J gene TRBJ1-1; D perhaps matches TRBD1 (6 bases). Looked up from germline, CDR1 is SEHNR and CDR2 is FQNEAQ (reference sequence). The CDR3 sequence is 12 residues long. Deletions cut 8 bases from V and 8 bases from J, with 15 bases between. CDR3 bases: TGTGCCAGCGACGTTTGGGGGGCGGAAGCTTTCTTT. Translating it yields CASDVWGAEAFF.

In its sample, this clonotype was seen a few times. In DNA, the CDR3 is TGTGCCAGCAGCTTATCGCGGGGACGAAAGCGAAAAGTTTACAATGAGCAGTTCTTC. Protein product: CASSLSRGRKRKVYNEQFF. The chain links TRBV7-9 to TRBJ2-1, with D maybe TRBD2 (6 bases). Germline-derived CDR1 and CDR2 are SEHNR and FQNEAQ (reference sequence). Deletions cut 2 bases from V and 4 bases from J, with 24 bases between. The CDR3 totals 19 residues.

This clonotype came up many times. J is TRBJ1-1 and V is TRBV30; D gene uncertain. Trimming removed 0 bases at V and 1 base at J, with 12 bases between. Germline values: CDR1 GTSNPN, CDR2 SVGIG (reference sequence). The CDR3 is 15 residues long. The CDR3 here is CAWSVGGAGNTEAFF. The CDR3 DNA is TGTGCCTGGAGTGTAGGCGGAGCTGGGAACACTGAAGCTTTCTTT. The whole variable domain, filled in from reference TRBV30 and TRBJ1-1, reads SQTIHQWPATLVQPVGSPLSLECTVEGTSNPNLYWYRQAAGRGLQLLFYSVGIGQISSEVPQNLSASRPQDRQFILSSKKLLLSDSGFYLCAWSVGGAGNTEAFFGQGTRLTVV.

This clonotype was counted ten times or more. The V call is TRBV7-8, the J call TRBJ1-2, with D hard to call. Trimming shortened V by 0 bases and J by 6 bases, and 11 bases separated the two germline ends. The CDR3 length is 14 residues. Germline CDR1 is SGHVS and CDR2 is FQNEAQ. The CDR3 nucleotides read TGTGCCAGCAGCTTAGCGAATTCCGGGGATGGCTACACCTTC. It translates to CASSLANSGDGYTF.

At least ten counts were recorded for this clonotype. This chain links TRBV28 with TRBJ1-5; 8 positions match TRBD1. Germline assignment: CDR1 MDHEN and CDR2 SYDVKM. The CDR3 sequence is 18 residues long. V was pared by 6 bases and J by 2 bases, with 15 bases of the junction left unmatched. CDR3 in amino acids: CASRPTTKDRGGNQPQHF. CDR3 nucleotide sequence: TGTGCCAGCAGACCAACCACAAAAGACAGGGGAGGCAATCAGCCCCAGCATTTT. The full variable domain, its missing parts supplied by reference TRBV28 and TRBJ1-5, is DVKVTQSSRYLVKRTGEKVFLECVQDMDHENMFWYRQDPGLGLRLIYFSYDVKMKEKGDIPEGYSVSREKKERFSLILESASTNQTSMYLCASRPTTKDRGGNQPQHFGDGTRLSIL.

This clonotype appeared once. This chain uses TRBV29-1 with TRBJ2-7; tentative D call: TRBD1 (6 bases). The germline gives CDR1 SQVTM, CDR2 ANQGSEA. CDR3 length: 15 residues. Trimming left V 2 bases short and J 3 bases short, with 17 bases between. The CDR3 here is CSVESVSGADYEQYV. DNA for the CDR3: TGCAGCGTTGAATCTGTATCAGGGGCCGACTACGAGCAGTACGTC.

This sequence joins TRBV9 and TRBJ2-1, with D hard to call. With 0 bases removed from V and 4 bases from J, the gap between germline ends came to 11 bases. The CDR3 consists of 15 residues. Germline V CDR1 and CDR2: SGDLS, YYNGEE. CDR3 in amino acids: CASSVGGLTYNEQFF. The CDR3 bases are TGTGCCAGCAGCGTAGGTGGGCTAACTTACAATGAGCAGTTCTTC.

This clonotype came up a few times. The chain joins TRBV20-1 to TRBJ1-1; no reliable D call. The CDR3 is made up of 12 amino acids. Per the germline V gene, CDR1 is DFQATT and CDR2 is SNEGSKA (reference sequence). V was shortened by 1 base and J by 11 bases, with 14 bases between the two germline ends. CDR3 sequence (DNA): TGCAGTGCTAGAGCGCCATCCGAAGGGGCTTTCTTT. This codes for CSARAPSEGAFF.

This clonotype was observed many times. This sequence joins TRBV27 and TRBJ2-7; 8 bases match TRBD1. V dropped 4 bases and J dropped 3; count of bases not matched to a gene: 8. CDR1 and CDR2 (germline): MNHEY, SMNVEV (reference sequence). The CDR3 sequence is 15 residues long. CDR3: CASSSGAGGFYEQYF. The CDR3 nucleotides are TGTGCCAGCAGTTCCGGGGCAGGGGGCTTCTACGAGCAGTACTTC.

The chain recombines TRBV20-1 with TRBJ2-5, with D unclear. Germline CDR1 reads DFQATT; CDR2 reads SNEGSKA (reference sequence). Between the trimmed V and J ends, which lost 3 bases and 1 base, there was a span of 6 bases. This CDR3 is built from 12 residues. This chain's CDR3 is CSASRSQETQYF. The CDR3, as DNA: TGCAGTGCTAGTCGCAGCCAAGAGACCCAGTACTTC.

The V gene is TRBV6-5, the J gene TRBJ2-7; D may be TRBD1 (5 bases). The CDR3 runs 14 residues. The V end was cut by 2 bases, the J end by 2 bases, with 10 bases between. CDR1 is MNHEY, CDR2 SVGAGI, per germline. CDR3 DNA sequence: TGTGCCAGCAGTTACAGGGGCGATACCTACGAGCAGTACTTC. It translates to CASSYRGDTYEQYF.